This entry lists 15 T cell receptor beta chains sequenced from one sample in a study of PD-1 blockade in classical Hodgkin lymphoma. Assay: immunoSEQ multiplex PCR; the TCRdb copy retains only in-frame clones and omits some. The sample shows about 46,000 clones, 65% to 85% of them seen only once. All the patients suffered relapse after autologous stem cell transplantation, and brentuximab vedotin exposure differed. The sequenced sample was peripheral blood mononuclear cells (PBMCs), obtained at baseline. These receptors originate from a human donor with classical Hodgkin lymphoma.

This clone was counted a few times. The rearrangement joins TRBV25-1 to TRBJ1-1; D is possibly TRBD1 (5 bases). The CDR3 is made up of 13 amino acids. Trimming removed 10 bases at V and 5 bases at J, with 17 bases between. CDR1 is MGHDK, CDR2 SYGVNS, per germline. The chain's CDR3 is CATGPTWGTEAFF. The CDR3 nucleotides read TGTGCCACCGGGCCGACCTGGGGGACTGAAGCTTTCTTT.

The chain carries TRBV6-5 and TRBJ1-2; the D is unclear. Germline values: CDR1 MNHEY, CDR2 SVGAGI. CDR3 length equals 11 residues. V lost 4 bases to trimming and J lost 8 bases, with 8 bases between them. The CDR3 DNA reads TGTGCCAGCAGTTTTCGGGAGGGCTACACCTTC. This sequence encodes CASSFREGYTF.

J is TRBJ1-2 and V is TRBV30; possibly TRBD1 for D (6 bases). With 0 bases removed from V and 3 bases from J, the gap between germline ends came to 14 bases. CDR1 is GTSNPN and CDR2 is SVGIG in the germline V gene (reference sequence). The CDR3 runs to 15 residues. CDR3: CAWSVVGHLYYGYTF. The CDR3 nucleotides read TGTGCCTGGAGTGTAGTGGGACACCTCTACTATGGCTACACCTTC.

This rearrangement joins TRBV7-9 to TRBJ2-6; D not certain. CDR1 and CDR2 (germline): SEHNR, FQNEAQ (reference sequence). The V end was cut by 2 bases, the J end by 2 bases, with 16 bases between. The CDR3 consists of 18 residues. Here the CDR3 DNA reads TGTGCCAGCAGCTTAAGTTTTGGGGTTTCTCCTGGGGCCAACGTCCTGACTTTC. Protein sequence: CASSLSFGVSPGANVLTF.

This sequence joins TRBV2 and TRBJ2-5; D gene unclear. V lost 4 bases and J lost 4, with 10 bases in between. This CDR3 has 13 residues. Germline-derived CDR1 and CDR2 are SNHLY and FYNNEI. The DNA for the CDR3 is TGTGCCAGCAGTGTGTCTCAAGTAGAGACCCAGTACTTC. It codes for CASSVSQVETQYF.

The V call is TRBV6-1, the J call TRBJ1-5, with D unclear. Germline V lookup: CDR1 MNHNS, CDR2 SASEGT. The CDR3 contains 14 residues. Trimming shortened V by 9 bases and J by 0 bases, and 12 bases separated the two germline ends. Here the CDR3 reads CASTPLYSNQPQHF. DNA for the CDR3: TGTGCCAGTACACCCCTTTATAGCAATCAGCCCCAGCATTTT.

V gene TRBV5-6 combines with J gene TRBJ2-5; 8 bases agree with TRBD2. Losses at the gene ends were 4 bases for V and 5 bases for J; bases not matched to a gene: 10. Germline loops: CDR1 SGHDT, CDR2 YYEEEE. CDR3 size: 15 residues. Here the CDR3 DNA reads TGTGCCAGCAGCCCGCCCCGGGGGGGAAGGGAGACCCAGTACTTC. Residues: CASSPPRGGRETQYF.

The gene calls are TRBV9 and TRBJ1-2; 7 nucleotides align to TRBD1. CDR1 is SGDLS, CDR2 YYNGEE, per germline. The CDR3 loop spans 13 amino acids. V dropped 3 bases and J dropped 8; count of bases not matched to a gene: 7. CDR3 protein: CASSANRGEGYTF. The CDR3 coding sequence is TGTGCCAGCAGCGCAAACAGGGGTGAGGGCTACACCTTC.

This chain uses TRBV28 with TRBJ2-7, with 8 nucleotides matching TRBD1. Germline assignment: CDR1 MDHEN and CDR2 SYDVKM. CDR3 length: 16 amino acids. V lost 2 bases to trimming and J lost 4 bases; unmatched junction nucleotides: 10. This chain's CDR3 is CASSLRDRRGFYEQYF. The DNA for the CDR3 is TGTGCCAGCAGTTTAAGGGACAGGAGGGGTTTTTACGAGCAGTACTTC.

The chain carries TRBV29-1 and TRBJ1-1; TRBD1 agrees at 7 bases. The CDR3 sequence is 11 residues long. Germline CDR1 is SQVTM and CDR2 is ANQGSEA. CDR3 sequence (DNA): TGCTTAGGGACAGAGAACACTGAAGCTTTCTTT. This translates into CLGTENTEAFF.

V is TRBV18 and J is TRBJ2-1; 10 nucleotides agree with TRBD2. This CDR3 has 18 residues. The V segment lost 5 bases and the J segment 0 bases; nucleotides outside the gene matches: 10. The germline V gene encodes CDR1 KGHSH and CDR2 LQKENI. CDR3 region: CASSSPGLARSSYNEQFF. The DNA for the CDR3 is TGTGCCAGCTCATCTCCGGGACTAGCGCGAAGCTCCTACAATGAGCAGTTCTTC.

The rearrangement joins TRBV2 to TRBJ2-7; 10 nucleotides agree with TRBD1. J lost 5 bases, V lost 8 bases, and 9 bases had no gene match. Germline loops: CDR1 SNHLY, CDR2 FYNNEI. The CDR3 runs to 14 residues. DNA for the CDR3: TGTGCCAGCGAGGCGGGGACAGGGGCCCACGAGCAGTACTTC. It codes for CASEAGTGAHEQYF.

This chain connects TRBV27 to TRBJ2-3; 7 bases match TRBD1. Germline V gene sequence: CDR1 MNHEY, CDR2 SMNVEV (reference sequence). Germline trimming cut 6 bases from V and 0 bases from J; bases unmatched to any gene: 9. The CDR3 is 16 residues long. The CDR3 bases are TGTGCCAGCAGAATCCTCGGGACAGCTAGCACAGATACGCAGTATTTT. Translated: CASRILGTASTDTQYF.

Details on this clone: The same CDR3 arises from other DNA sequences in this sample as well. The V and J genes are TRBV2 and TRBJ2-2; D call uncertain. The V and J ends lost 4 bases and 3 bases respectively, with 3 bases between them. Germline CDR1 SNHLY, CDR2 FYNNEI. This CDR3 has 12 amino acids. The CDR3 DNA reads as TGTGCCAGCAGTGTAGACACCGGGGAGCTGTTTTTT. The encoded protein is CASSVDTGELFF.

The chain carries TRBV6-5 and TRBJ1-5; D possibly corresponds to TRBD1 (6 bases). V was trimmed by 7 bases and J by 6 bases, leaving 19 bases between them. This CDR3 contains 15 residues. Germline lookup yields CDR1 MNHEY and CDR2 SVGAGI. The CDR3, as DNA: TGTGCCAGCACCCTGGAGCAGGGGATAGGTCAGCCCCAGCATTTT. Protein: CASTLEQGIGQPQHF.